A few counts support the clone carrying this TCR beta chain. Its antigen remains unknown. This sample is drawn from a study of T cell repertoires in cytomegalovirus infection. Study context: The authors relied on CMV epitopes, both recently identified HLA-C-restricted and well-studied HLA-B-restricted. A matching HLA type, together with CMV infection, was signaled by public TCR beta signatures. Study conclusions and caveats: CMV-specific HLA-C-restricted TCR beta clonotypes dominated the ex vivo response. The cumulative frequency of public TCR beta families distinguished individuals who carried CMV together with the relevant HLA.

The CDR3 covers 15 residues. The J segment lost 2 bases and the V segment lost 7 bases, leaving 3 bases of the junction unmatched. TCRdb re-derived calls from the reads in MiXCR, one entry per CDR3 protein. The data contain around 430,000 distinct CDR3 sequences, roughly 43% of them seen just once; the ten biggest clones take up around 45%. The receptor comes from a human donor in good health (CMV status not recorded). Some clones in this sample may be carry-over from other donors' samples. J is TRBJ2-3 and V is TRBV12-3 or TRBV12-4; 13 bases align to TRBD2. Here the sequenced sample was cultured PBMCs, taken from culture after CMV antigen stimulation. The CDR3 coding sequence is TGTGCCAGCATGGGACTAGCGGGGAACACAGATACGCAGTATTTT. Protein sequence: CASMGLAGNTDTQYF.